This is a list of T cell receptor beta chains from one sample in a study of neurological immune-mediated disorders. MiXCR, run by TCRdb on the 5' RACE reads, gives a single entry per CDR3 protein. The sample comprises roughly 22,000 distinct CDR3 sequences, around 6.2% of which are singletons, and 45% rests with the top ten. The sample consisted of CD8+ T cells from blood. These receptors all stem from a man aged 18-30 years in good health. Each CDR3 is given with its conserved first and last residue. The D gene is left open where the match is weak. A clone size is listed for some rows: how often the clone was seen (once, few, many), or a class if it is expanded.

clone size	V gene	J gene	D gene	CDR3 DNA	CDR3 protein
many	TRBV5-1	TRBJ1-1	NA	TGCGCCAGCAGCCCAGGGGTTTCGGGCACTGAAGCTTTCTTT	CASSPGVSGTEAFF
many	TRBV5-8	TRBJ1-1	TRBD1	TGTGCCAGCAGCTTGAGGGCAGGGGGCCCCTTGAACACTGAAGCTTTCTTT	CASSLRAGGPLNTEAFF
many	TRBV7-9	TRBJ2-4	NA	TGTGCCAGCAGCCTCACCCGGGGCGACCTCTCAAAGGGGAACATTCAGTACTTC	CASSLTRGDLSKGNIQYF
many	TRBV29-1	TRBJ1-3	NA	TGCAGCGTTGTCCTTACCGGGACCGATGGAAACACCATATATTTT	CSVVLTGTDGNTIYF
many	TRBV6-5	TRBJ1-1	NA	TGTGCCAGCAGTATCGTTGTGAACACTGAAGCTTTCTTT	CASSIVVNTEAFF
many	TRBV15	TRBJ2-2	NA	TGTGCCACCAGCAGAGAATGGTTGACGACCGGGGAGCTGTTTTTT	CATSREWLTTGELFF
many	TRBV5-5	TRBJ2-7	NA	TGTGCCAGCAGTTCCGGGTCCTTTGGCGAGCAGTACTTC	CASSSGSFGEQYF
many	TRBV20-1	TRBJ1-1	NA	TGCAGGGACGAAAGACAGACGGGGAACACTGAAGCTTTCTTT	CRDERQTGNTEAFF
many	TRBV7-2	TRBJ1-6	TRBD1	TGTGCCAGCAGCTTAACAGGGGGCTCGGCTTCACCCCTCCACTTT	CASSLTGGSASPLHF
many	TRBV7-9	TRBJ1-4	TRBD1	TGTGCCAGCACCAACCGGGGACAGGGCTGGGAAAAACTGTTTTTT	CASTNRGQGWEKLFF
NA	TRBV7-2	TRBJ1-1	NA	TGTGCAGGCAGCTTATCGTGGGGGAACACTGAAGCTTTCTTT	CAGSLSWGNTEAFF
many	TRBV5-1	TRBJ1-4	NA	TGCGCCAGCAGCCCCCCAGTGTGGGGTGAGGAAAAACTGTTTTTT	CASSPPVWGEEKLFF
many	TRBV5-1	TRBJ1-1	NA	TGCGCCAGCAGCTTGGCCATGGGGAAACCTGAAGCTTTCTTT	CASSLAMGKPEAFF
many	TRBV7-2	TRBJ1-1	NA	TGTGCCAGCAGCTTAGGTTCGATGTTCCTGAACACTGAAGCTTTCTTT	CASSLGSMFLNTEAFF
many	TRBV7-6	TRBJ2-7	NA	TGTGCCAGCAGCTGGGGGGAGTACGAGCAGTACTTC	CASSWGEYEQYF
many	TRBV27	TRBJ1-6	TRBD1	TGTGCCAGCAGTCCGGGGACAGCCAATTCACCCCTCCACTTT	CASSPGTANSPLHF
many	TRBV21-1	TRBJ1-5	NA	TGTGCCAGCATCACCCCGGCAGCGAGCAATCAGCCCCAGCATTTT	CASITPAASNQPQHF
many	TRBV6-1	TRBJ1-1	NA	TGTGCCAGCAGTGAAGCCAGGATTATGGCAGTTTCCCCTGAAGCTTTCTTT	CASSEARIMAVSPEAFF
NA	TRBV7-8	TRBJ2-7	NA	TGTGCCAGCAGTCTTTTGGGTGGAGCCGCTTCCTACGAGCAGTACTTC	CASSLLGGAASYEQYF
many	TRBV7-9	TRBJ2-1	TRBD2	TGTGCCAGCAGCCCGACTAGCGGGGGGACAGTTAATGAGCAGTTCTTC	CASSPTSGGTVNEQFF
many	TRBV5-1	TRBJ2-7	NA	TGCGCCAGCAGCTTGCTAACCCTCGGGGTCTACGAGCAGTACTTC	CASSLLTLGVYEQYF
many	TRBV7-8	TRBJ1-2	NA	TGTGCCAGCAGCTTAGGGGACCCCACCTATGGCTACACCTTC	CASSLGDPTYGYTF
many	TRBV5-5	TRBJ2-2	NA	TGTGCCAGCAGCTTGGGTGGCAGAAACACCGGGGAGCTGTTTTTT	CASSLGGRNTGELFF
many	TRBV4-1	TRBJ2-7	NA	TGCGCCAGCAGCCAAGATGTTGTATCCTACGAGCAGTACTTC	CASSQDVVSYEQYF
many	TRBV4-2	TRBJ2-1	NA	TGTGCCAGCAGCCAAGATGTCTCCCTCAATGAGCAGTTCTTC	CASSQDVSLNEQFF
many	TRBV24-1	TRBJ2-5	NA	TGTGCCACCAGTGACCCAGGGGACATTCCTCAGGAGACCCAGTACTTC	CATSDPGDIPQETQYF
many	TRBV5-5	TRBJ2-7	TRBD2	TGTGCCAGCACCCTCCTGTCGGGGGGAAGCGAGCAGTACTTC	CASTLLSGGSEQYF
many	TRBV5-1	TRBJ2-7	TRBD1	TGCGCCAGCAGCGCGGACAGGGATTACGAGCAGTACTTC	CASSADRDYEQYF
many	TRBV20-1	TRBJ2-2	TRBD2	TGCAGTGCTAGAGATCAGGAGCGGGGGGAAACCGGGGAGCTGTTTTTT	CSARDQERGETGELFF
many	TRBV7-2	TRBJ1-1	NA	TGTGCCAGCAGCTCGCGACGGATTTTTAACACTGAAGCTTTCTTT	CASSSRRIFNTEAFF
many	TRBV4-1	TRBJ1-1	NA	TGCGCCAGCAGCCAAGATCCCCTGATGACTGAAGCTTTCTTT	CASSQDPLMTEAFF
many	TRBV4-1	TRBJ1-2	NA	TGCGCCAGCAGCCAAGCGGAACAGCCCAACTATGGCTACACCTTC	CASSQAEQPNYGYTF
many	TRBV6-6	TRBJ1-5	NA	TGTGCCAGCAGAATCACAGTTAGCAATCAGCCCCAGCATTTT	CASRITVSNQPQHF
many	TRBV5-1	TRBJ1-3	TRBD1	TGCGCCAGCAGCTCCAGACAGGGAGACTCTGGAAACACCATATATTTT	CASSSRQGDSGNTIYF
many	TRBV6-5	TRBJ2-2	NA	TGTGCCAGCAGTTACTCGCCAGGGATCGGGGAGCTGTTTTTT	CASSYSPGIGELFF
many	TRBV20-1	TRBJ2-1	NA	TGCAGTGCTACACAGGGGGGACTAGCTTACAATGAGCAGTTCTTC	CSATQGGLAYNEQFF